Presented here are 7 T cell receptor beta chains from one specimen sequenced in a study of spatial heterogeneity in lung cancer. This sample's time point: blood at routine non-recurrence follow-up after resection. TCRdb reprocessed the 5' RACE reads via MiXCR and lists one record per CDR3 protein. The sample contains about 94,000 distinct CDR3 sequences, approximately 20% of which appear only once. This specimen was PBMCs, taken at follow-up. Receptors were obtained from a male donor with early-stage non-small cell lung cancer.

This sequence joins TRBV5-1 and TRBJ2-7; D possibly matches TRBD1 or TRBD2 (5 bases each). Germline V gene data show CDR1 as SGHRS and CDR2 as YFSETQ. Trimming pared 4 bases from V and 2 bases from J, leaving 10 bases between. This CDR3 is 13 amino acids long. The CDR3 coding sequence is TGCGCCAGCAGCGAGGGGACCCCCTACGAGCAGTACTTC. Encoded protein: CASSEGTPYEQYF.

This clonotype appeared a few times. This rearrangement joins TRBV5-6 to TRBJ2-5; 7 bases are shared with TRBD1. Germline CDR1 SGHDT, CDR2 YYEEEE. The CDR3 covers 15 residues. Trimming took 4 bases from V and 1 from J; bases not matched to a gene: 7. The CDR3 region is CASSERQGLQETQYF. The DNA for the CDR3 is TGTGCCAGCAGCGAACGACAGGGCCTCCAAGAGACCCAGTACTTC.

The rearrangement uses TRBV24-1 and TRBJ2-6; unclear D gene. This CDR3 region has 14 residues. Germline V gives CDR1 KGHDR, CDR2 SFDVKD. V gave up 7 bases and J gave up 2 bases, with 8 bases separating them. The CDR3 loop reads CATRNSAGANVLTF. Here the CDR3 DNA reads TGTGCCACCAGAAACTCAGCTGGGGCCAACGTCCTGACTTTC.

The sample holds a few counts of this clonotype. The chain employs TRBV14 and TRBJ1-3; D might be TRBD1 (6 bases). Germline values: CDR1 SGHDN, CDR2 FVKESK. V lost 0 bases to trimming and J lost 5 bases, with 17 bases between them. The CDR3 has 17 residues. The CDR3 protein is CASSQEGPGGPRNTIYF. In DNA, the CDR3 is TGTGCCAGCAGCCAAGAGGGCCCCGGGGGGCCAAGAAACACCATATATTTT.

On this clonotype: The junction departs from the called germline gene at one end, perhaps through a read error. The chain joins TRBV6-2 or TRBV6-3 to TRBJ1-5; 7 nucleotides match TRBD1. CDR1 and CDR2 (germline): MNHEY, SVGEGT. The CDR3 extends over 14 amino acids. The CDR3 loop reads CAGSEQGSGQPQHF. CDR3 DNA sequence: TGTGCCGGCAGTGAACAGGGGTCTGGGCAGCCCCAGCATTTT.

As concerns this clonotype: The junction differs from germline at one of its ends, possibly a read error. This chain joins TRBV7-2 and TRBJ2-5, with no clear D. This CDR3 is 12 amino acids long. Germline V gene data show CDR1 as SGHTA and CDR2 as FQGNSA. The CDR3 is CVSSPTRETQYF. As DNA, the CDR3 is TGTGTCAGCAGCCCTACTCGGGAGACCCAGTACTTC.

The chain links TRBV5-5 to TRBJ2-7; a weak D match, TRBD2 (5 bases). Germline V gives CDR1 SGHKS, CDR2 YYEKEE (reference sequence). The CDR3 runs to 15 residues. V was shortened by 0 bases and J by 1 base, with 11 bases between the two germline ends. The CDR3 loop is CASSLVGLVSYEQYF. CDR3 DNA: TGTGCCAGCAGCTTGGTCGGACTCGTTTCCTACGAGCAGTACTTC.